The next 16 T cell receptor beta chains were all read from a single sample in a study of T cells in Graves' hyperthyroidism and ophthalmopathy. Amplification of TCR beta CDR3 regions was performed using RNA transcripts as template. A first-round RT-PCR of the TCR CDR3 used the HTBI primer set. Each CDR3 protein is one row after TCRdb ran MiXCR on the multiplex PCR reads. Among 400,000 to 550,000 distinct CDR3 sequences listed, roughly 24% were seen once. Source material: blood. Receptor source: a woman aged 25 to 39 with Graves' ophthalmopathy.

The CDR3 loop reads CASSLGTGNQETQYF. The CDR3 coding sequence is TGTGCCAGCAGCTTAGGCACAGGGAACCAAGAGACCCAGTACTTC. The chain uses TRBV7-9 and TRBJ2-5; TRBD1 might be the D (6 bases). The CDR3 is 15 residues long. Trimming stripped 1 base from V and 0 bases from J, with 9 bases between. The germline V gene has CDR1 SEHNR and CDR2 FQNEAQ (reference sequence).

This clonotype was observed a handful of times. This chain links TRBV12-3 or TRBV12-4 with TRBJ1-1; D is unclear. V lost 3 bases and J lost 7, with 21 bases in between. This CDR3 is built from 16 residues. CDR3 DNA sequence: TGTGCCAGCAGTTTTGCCGACTGGGAGCCTACTGTTGAAGCTTTCTTT. Translating it yields CASSFADWEPTVEAFF.

This clonotype was seen many times. J is TRBJ2-4 and V is TRBV28; weak D call: TRBD2 (6 bases). This CDR3 region has 14 residues. CDR1 is MDHEN and CDR2 is SYDVKM in the germline V gene. V was cut by 6 bases and J by 0 bases, with 9 bases left in between. The CDR3 bases are TGTGCCAGCAGGGAGGGAATAGCCAAAAACATTCAGTACTTC. Amino acid sequence: CASREGIAKNIQYF.

This clonotype was found many times. The chain couples TRBV27 to TRBJ1-2; 8 positions match TRBD1. Germline CDR1 reads MNHEY; CDR2 reads SMNVEV (reference sequence). V gave up 5 bases and J gave up 7 bases; unmatched junction bases: 6. The CDR3 length is 13 residues. CDR3 in amino acids: CASSPTGGRGYTF. The CDR3 bases are TGTGCCAGCAGTCCAACAGGGGGTCGTGGCTACACCTTC.

This clonotype was observed many times. The V gene is TRBV11-2, the J gene TRBJ1-1, with 8 bases lining up with TRBD1. Germline trimming cut 3 bases from V and 1 base from J; bases unmatched to any gene: 7. CDR1 and CDR2 (germline): SGHAT, FQNNGV. The CDR3 has 16 residues. CDR3: CASSLGPGQANTEAFF. The CDR3 coding sequence is TGTGCCAGCAGCTTGGGACCGGGACAGGCGAACACTGAAGCTTTCTTT.

This clonotype was seen ten or more times. The CDR3 loop is CAIRDGTGSGGYTF. The CDR3 region has the DNA TGTGCCATCAGGGATGGGACAGGGAGTGGAGGCTACACCTTC. The chain couples TRBV10-3 to TRBJ1-2, with 9 bases fitting TRBD1. The CDR3 covers 14 residues. J gave up 8 bases and V 6 bases, and 10 bases lay outside the gene matches. CDR1 ENHRY and CDR2 SYGVKD come from the germline V gene.

The J gene is TRBJ1-2, the V gene TRBV20-1; 8 bases match TRBD1. The V gene's germline CDR1 is DFQATT and CDR2 SNEGSKA (reference sequence). This CDR3 is built from 12 residues. Trimming removed 5 bases from V and 8 bases from J; junction bases left unmatched: 7. For the CDR3, the DNA is TGCAGTGCTTATACAGGGGGAGGCGGCTACACCTTC. Its translation is CSAYTGGGGYTF.

The J gene is TRBJ2-4, the V gene TRBV9; 7 bases agree with TRBD1. CDR1 and CDR2 (germline): SGDLS, YYNGEE. The V segment lost 4 bases and the J segment 2 bases; nucleotides outside the gene matches: 6. This CDR3 comprises 15 residues. The CDR3 DNA is TGTGCCAGCAGCCCTCAGGGACAGACCAAAAACATTCAGTACTTC. It codes for CASSPQGQTKNIQYF.

This clonotype was observed at least ten times. CDR3 coding DNA: TGTGCCAGCAGCTCCTATCCAGGCCCACAAGAGACCCAGTACTTC. This translates into CASSSYPGPQETQYF. This chain joins TRBV7-2 and TRBJ2-5; no clear D. V lost 4 bases and J 2 bases, leaving 14 bases between the germline ends. Per the germline V gene, CDR1 is SGHTA and CDR2 is FQGNSA. This CDR3 region has 15 residues.

The table lists this clonotype with many counts. The chain employs TRBV12-3 or TRBV12-4 and TRBJ2-5; possible D gene TRBD2, 6 bases. The CDR3 covers 14 residues. Deletions cut 6 bases from V and 4 bases from J, with 15 bases between. The CDR3 protein is CASRKQVGGETQYF. CDR3 nucleotides: TGTGCCAGCAGGAAACAGGTCGGGGGAGAGACCCAGTACTTC.

The chain uses TRBV4-1 and TRBJ1-2; D uncertain. Germline lookup yields CDR1 MGHRA and CDR2 YSYEKL. The CDR3 spans 12 residues. V gave up 0 bases and J gave up 10 bases, with 9 bases separating them. Here the CDR3 reads CASSQEQRYYTF. CDR3 nucleotides: TGCGCCAGCAGCCAAGAACAGCGTTACTACACCTTC.

The chain has TRBV19 and TRBJ1-2, with D perhaps matching TRBD1 (6 bases). The length of the CDR3 is 15 residues. Trimming cost V 9 bases and J 14 bases, with 31 bases left between them. Germline V gives CDR1 LNHDA, CDR2 SQIVND (reference sequence). CDR3 sequence: CASSPPDRIRLFLTF. The CDR3, as DNA: TGTGCCAGCTCACCTCCGGACAGAATACGACTATTTCTGACCTTC. Full variable domain (rest looked up from reference TRBV19 and TRBJ1-2): DGGITQSPKYLFRKEGQNVTLSCEQNLNHDAMYWYRQDPGQGLRLIYYSQIVNDFQKGDIAEGYSVSREKKESFPLTVTSAQKNPTAFYLCASSPPDRIRLFLTFGSGTRLTVV.

This clonotype was counted many times. CDR3 bases: TGTGCCAGCAGCCGACCCGACACGATCCAAGAGACCCAGTACTTC. Its translation: CASSRPDTIQETQYF. The chain links TRBV3-1 to TRBJ2-5; no firm D call. CDR3 length equals 15 residues. Germline lookup yields CDR1 LGHDT and CDR2 YNNKEL (reference sequence). Between the trimmed V and J ends, which lost 4 bases and 1 base, there was a span of 13 bases.

There are many counts of this clonotype. The CDR3 sequence is CASSRDRGRYEQYF. The CDR3 DNA is TGTGCCAGCAGCCGAGACAGGGGGAGATACGAGCAGTACTTC. The V and J genes are TRBV7-8 and TRBJ2-7; 9 nucleotides line up with TRBD1. The CDR3 spans 14 residues. Germline values: CDR1 SGHVS, CDR2 FQNEAQ. V was pared by 5 bases and J by 4 bases, with 6 bases of the junction left unmatched.

This clonotype was seen many times. The rearrangement links TRBV12-3 or TRBV12-4 to TRBJ1-2, with 7 bases identical to TRBD1. The length of the CDR3 is 15 residues. V gave up 6 bases and J gave up 5 bases; unmatched junction bases: 12. This CDR3 is CASSPIPTGEYGYTF. The CDR3 nucleotides are TGTGCCAGCAGCCCGATCCCCACAGGGGAATATGGCTACACCTTC.

This clonotype was counted many times. This chain connects TRBV6-1 to TRBJ2-2, with 8 bases fitting TRBD1. This CDR3 is built from 15 residues. V lost 10 bases, J lost 5 bases, and 12 bases stayed unmatched. Germline-derived CDR1 and CDR2 are MNHNS and SASEGT. CDR3: CATRGDRGFTGELFF. The CDR3 nucleotides read TGTGCCACCCGGGGCGACAGGGGATTTACCGGGGAGCTGTTTTTT.